The sequence of this T cell receptor beta chain was determined in a study of T-cell reconstitution after alpha-beta-depleted transplantation in children. CDR3 length: 16 residues. Between the trimmed V and J ends, which lost 2 bases and 2 bases, there was a span of 16 bases. Germline loops: CDR1 SEHNR, CDR2 FQNEAQ (reference sequence). This clonotype was detected only a few times. As it was prepared, the TCRbeta library received unique molecular identifiers. TCRdb ran MiXCR on the PCR reads and lists one entry per CDR3 protein. The sample carries 70,000 to 95,000 distinct CDR3 sequences, 12% recorded once.

V is TRBV7-9 and J is TRBJ2-7; D gene ambiguous. The specimen comprised PBMCs from the stem cell graft donor, sampled from the stem cell graft. The sequence derives from a human donor who donated a stem cell graft to a child with inherited bone marrow failure. Here the CDR3 DNA reads TGTGCCAGCAGCTTATTCCCACCGCGACCCCCCTACGAGCAGTACTTC. Protein: CASSLFPPRPPYEQYF.